This T cell receptor beta chain was sequenced in a study of OX40 agonist ivuxolimab in advanced cancers. Libraries were prepared by immunoSEQ multiplex PCR; TCRdb keeps only in-frame clonotypes and omits some of them. The repertoire holds fewer than 90,000 clones, with 70% to 90% as singletons. Trimming stripped 3 bases from V and 6 bases from J, with 29 bases between. This CDR3 is built from 20 residues. Germline CDR1 ENHRY, CDR2 SYGVKD. This TCR was sampled from an adult with an advanced solid tumor such as melanoma, head and neck, liver or kidney cancer. The sample in question was CD4+ or CD8+ T cells sorted from blood, obtained in a trial of the OX40 agonist ivuxolimab. J is TRBJ2-2 and V is TRBV10-3; a possible D gene is TRBD2 (6 bases). In DNA, the CDR3 is TGTGCCATCAGTGAACTTACGGGAGTAATTCGGGGTGCACATCCCGGGGAGCTGTTTTTT. Encoded protein: CAISELTGVIRGAHPGELFF.